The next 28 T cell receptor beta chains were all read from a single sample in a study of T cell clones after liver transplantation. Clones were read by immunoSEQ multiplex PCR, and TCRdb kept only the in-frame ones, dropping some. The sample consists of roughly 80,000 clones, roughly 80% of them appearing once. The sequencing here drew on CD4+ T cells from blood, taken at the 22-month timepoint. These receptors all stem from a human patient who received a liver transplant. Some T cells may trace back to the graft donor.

The CDR3 DNA reads as TGTGCCAGCAGCTTGGCCGGGATCGAGACCCAGTACTTC. Amino acid sequence: CASSLAGIETQYF. The rearrangement joins TRBV5-6 to TRBJ2-5; TRBD2 is a possible D gene (5 bases). The CDR3 contains 13 residues. V was cut by 0 bases and J by 5 bases, with 8 bases left in between. CDR1 is SGHDT, CDR2 YYEEEE, per germline.

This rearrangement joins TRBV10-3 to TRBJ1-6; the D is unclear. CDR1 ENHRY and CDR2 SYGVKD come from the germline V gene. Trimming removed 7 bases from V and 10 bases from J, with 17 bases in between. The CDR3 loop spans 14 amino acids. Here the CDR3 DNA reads TGTGCCATCACGCCGGAAAAGGGAAGGTCACCCCTCCACTTT. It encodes CAITPEKGRSPLHF.

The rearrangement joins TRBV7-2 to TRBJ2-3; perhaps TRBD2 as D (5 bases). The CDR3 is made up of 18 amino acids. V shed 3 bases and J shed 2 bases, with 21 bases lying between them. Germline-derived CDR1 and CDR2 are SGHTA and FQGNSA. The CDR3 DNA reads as TGTGCCAGCAGCTTGGGAGCAGGTTGGAGTCCGCACACAGATACGCAGTATTTT. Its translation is CASSLGAGWSPHTDTQYF.

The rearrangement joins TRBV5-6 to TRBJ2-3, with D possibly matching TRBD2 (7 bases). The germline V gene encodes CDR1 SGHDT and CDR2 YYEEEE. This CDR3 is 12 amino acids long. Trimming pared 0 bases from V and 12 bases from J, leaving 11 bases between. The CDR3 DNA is TGTGCCAGCAGCTTGGCGTCGGGGGGCCAGTATTTT. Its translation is CASSLASGGQYF.

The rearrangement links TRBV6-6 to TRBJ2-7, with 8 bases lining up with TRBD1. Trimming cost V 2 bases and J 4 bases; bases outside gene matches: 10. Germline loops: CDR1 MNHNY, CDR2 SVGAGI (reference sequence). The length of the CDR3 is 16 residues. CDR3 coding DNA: TGTGCCAGCAGTTACGGCAGGGGGCTGTCCGGGTACGAGCAGTACTTC. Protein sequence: CASSYGRGLSGYEQYF.

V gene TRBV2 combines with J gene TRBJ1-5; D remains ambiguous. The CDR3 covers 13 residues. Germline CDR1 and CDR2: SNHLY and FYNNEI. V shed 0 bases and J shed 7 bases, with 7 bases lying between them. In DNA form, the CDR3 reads TGTGCCAGCAGTGAAGCGGAGGACCAGCCCCAGCATTTT. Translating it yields CASSEAEDQPQHF.

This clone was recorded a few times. The CDR3 reads CASSARDYGSGNTIYF. In nucleotides, the CDR3 is TGTGCCAGCAGCGCCCGGGACTATGGCTCAGGAAACACCATATATTTT. This chain links TRBV7-2 with TRBJ1-3; D is possibly TRBD1 (5 bases). This CDR3 is built from 16 residues. The germline V gene has CDR1 SGHTA and CDR2 FQGNSA. V lost 5 bases and J 4 bases, leaving 18 bases between the germline ends.

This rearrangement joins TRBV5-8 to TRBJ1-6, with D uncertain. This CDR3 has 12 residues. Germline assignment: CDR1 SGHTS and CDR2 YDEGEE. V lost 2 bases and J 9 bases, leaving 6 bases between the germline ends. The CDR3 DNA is TGTGCCAGCAGCTTAATTGCTTCACCCCTCCACTTT. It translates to CASSLIASPLHF.

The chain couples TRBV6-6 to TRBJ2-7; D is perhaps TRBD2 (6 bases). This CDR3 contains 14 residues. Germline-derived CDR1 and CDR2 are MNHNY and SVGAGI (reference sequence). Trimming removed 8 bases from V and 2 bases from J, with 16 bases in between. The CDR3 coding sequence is TGTGCCAGCCGCCACCAGGGAGGCGCCTACGAGCAGTACTTC. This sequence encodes CASRHQGGAYEQYF.

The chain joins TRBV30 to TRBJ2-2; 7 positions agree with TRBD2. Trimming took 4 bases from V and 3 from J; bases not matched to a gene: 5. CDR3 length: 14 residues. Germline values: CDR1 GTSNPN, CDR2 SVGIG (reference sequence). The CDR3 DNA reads TGTGCCTGGAAGAGACTAGCCTACACCGGGGAGCTGTTTTTT. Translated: CAWKRLAYTGELFF.

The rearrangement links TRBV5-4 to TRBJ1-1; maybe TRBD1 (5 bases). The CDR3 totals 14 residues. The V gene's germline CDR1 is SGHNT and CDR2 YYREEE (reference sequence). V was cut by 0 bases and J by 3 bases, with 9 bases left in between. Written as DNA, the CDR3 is TGTGCCAGCAGCTTGGGAGGGGCGGACACTGAAGCTTTCTTT. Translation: CASSLGGADTEAFF. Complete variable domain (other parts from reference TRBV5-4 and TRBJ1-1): ETGVTQSPTHLIKTRGQQVTLRCSSQSGHNTVSWYQQALGQGPQFIFQYYREEENGRGNFPPRFSGLQFPNYSSELNVNALELDDSALYLCASSLGGADTEAFFGQGTRLTVV.

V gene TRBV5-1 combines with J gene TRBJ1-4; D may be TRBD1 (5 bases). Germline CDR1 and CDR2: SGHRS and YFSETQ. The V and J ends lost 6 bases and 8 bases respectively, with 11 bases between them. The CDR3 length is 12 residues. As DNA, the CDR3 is TGCGCCAGCAACGGACAAGGGGAAAAACTGTTTTTT. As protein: CASNGQGEKLFF.

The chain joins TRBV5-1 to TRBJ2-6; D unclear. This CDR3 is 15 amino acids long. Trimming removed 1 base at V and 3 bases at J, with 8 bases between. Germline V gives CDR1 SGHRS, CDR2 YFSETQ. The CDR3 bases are TGCGCCAGCAGCTTGTCCGTGATTGGGGCCAACGTCCTGACTTTC. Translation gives CASSLSVIGANVLTF.

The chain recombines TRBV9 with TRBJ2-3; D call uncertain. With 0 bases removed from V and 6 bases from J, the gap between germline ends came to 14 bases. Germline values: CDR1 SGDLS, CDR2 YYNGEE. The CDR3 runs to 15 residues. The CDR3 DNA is TGTGCCAGCAGCGTAGCTACGGGCACAGCTGATACGCAGTATTTT. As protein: CASSVATGTADTQYF.

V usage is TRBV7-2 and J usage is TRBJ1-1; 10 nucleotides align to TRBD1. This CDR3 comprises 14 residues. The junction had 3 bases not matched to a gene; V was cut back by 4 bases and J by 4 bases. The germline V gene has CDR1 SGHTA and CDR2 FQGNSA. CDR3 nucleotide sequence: TGTGCCAGCAGCTCGACAGGGGGCATCACTGAAGCTTTCTTT. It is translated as CASSSTGGITEAFF.

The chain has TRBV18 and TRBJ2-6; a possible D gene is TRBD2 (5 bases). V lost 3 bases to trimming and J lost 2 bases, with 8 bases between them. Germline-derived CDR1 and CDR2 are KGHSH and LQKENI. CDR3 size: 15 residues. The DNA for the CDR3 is TGTGCCAGCTCACCGGGAGTTCCTGGGGCCAACGTCCTGACTTTC. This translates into CASSPGVPGANVLTF.

The CDR3 is CASSFTDGYEQYF. CDR3 DNA: TGCGCCAGCAGCTTTACGGACGGTTACGAGCAGTACTTC. The rearrangement joins TRBV5-1 to TRBJ2-7; D gene ambiguous. Trimming took off 2 bases at V and 4 bases at J, with 10 bases between the two ends. The germline V gene has CDR1 SGHRS and CDR2 YFSETQ. CDR3 size: 13 residues. The full variable domain, with the rest looked up from reference TRBV5-1 and TRBJ2-7, is KAGVTQTPRYLIKTRGQQVTLSCSPISGHRSVSWYQQTPGQGLQFLFEYFSETQRNKGNFPGRFSGRQFSNSRSEMNVSTLELGDSALYLCASSFTDGYEQYFGPGTRLTVT.

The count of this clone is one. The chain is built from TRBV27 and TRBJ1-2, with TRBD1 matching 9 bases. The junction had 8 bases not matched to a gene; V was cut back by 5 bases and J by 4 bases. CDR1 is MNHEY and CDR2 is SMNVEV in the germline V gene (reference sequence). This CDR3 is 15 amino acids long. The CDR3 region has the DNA TGTGCCAGCAGTGTGGGACAGGGATCCTCCTATGGCTACACCTTC. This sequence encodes CASSVGQGSSYGYTF.

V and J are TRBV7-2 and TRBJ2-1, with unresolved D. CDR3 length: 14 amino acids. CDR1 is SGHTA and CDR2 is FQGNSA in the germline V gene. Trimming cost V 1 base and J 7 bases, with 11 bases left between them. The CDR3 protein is CASSLGGRLNEQFF. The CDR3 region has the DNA TGTGCCAGCAGCTTAGGGGGAAGATTGAATGAGCAGTTCTTC. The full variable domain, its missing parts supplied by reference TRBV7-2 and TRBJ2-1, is GAGVSQSPSNKVTEKGKDVELRCDPISGHTALYWYRQSLGQGLEFLIYFQGNSAPDKSGLPSDRFSAERTGGSVSTLTIQRTQQEDSAVYLCASSLGGRLNEQFFGPGTRLTVL.

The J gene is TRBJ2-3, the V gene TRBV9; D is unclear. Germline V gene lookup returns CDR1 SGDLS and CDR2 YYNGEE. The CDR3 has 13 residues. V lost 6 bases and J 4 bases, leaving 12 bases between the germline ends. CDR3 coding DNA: TGTGCCAGCACCTTCTTGAACGCAGATACGCAGTATTTT. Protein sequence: CASTFLNADTQYF.

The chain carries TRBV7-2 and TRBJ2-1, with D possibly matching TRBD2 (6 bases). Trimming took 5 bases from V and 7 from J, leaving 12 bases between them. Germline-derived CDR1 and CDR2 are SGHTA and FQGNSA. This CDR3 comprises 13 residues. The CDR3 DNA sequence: TGTGCCAGCAGCATTTCCCGGGGGAATGAGCAGTTCTTC. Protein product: CASSISRGNEQFF.

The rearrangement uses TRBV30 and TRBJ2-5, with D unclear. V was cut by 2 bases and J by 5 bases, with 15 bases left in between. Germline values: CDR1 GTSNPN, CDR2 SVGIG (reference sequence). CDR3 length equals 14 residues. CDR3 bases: TGTGCCTGGAGTCGATATTTTGATGGCGAGACCCAGTACTTC. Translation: CAWSRYFDGETQYF. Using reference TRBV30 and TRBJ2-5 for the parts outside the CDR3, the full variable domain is SQTIHQWPATLVQPVGSPLSLECTVEGTSNPNLYWYRQAAGRGLQLLFYSVGIGQISSEVPQNLSASRPQDRQFILSSKKLLLSDSGFYLCAWSRYFDGETQYFGPGTRLLVL.

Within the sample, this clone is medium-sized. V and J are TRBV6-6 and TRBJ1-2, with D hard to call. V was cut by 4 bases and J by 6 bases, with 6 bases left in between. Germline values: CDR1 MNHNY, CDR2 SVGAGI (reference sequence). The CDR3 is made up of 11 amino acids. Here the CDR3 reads CASSSNNGYTF. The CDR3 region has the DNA TGTGCCAGCAGTTCCAACAATGGCTACACCTTC.

For the CDR3, the DNA is TGTGCCAGCAGCTTGCCGGGGGAAGCTTTCTTT. Its translation: CASSLPGEAFF. This sequence joins TRBV5-5 and TRBJ1-1; D is uncertain. The CDR3 runs 11 residues. Deletions cut 1 base from V and 8 bases from J, with 6 bases between. Germline assignment: CDR1 SGHKS and CDR2 YYEKEE (reference sequence).

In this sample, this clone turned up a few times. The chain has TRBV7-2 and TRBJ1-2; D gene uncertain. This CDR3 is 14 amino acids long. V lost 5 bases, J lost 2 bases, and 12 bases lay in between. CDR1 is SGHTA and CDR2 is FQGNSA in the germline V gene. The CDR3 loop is CASSPGPRNYGYTF. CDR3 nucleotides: TGTGCCAGCAGCCCCGGACCAAGAAACTATGGCTACACCTTC.

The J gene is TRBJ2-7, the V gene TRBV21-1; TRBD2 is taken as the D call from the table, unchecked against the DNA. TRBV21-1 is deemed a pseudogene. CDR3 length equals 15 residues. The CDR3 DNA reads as TGTGCCAGCAGCAAAGATTCACGGGGGAAGCACGAGCAGTACTTC. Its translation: CASSKDSRGKHEQYF.

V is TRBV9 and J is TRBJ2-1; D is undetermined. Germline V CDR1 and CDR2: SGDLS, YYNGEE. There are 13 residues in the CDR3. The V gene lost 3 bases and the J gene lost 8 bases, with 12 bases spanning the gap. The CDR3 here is CASSATFQDEQFF. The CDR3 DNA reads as TGTGCCAGCAGCGCGACCTTTCAGGATGAGCAGTTCTTC.

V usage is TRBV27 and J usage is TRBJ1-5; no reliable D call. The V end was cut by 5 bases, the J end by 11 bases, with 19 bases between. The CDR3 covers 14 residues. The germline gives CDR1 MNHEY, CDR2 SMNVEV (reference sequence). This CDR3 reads CASSRNPRSGAQHF. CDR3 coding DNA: TGTGCCAGCAGTAGGAATCCTCGGTCTGGGGCCCAGCATTTT.